A selection of T cell receptor beta chains follows, all from one sample in a study of cytomegalovirus exposure and HLA in healthy donors. Sequenced by immunoSEQ multiplex PCR; TCRdb stores in-frame clones only, minus some. The repertoire holds 150,000 to 200,000 clones, with 85% as singletons. The sequenced material came from PBMCs. Receptor source: a man younger than 30 in good health and CMV-seropositive. The CDR3 runs from the conserved cysteine through the conserved F or W. The D gene is left open where the match is weak. Clone size is not always given. Where it is, it says once, few, many or a class for expanded clones.

cdr3_nt cdr3_aa d_call clone_size j_call v_call
TGTGCCAGCAGTTACTTACGGACATCTTCCGAGCAGTACTTC CASSYLRTSSEQYF - once TRBJ2-7 TRBV6-5
TGTGCCAGCAGCCCACGAGTAGATATATACAATGAGCAGTTCTTC CASSPRVDIYNEQFF - - TRBJ2-1 TRBV11-2
TGTGCCAGCAGCCCCGGACGGGACAATCAGCCCCAGCATTTT CASSPGRDNQPQHF - - TRBJ1-5 TRBV7-9
TGCGCCAGCAGCGATGGACAGCCCTACGAGCAGTACTTC CASSDGQPYEQYF - - TRBJ2-7 TRBV5-1
TGCGCCAGCACTCCCACCGGCGGCGGGTCGGCAGATACGCAGTATTTT CASTPTGGGSADTQYF - - TRBJ2-3 TRBV5-1
TGTGCCAGCGGCGGGACAGGGGCTTTCTATGGCTACACCTTC CASGGTGAFYGYTF TRBD1 - TRBJ1-2 TRBV28
TGCAGCGTTGAAGAGGAGGAGGGTTTAGGTGGCTACACCTTC CSVEEEEGLGGYTF - - TRBJ1-2 TRBV29-1
TGTGCCAGCAGCTTAGTATACGGTCAGGGGGCTTACGAGCAGTACTTC CASSLVYGQGAYEQYF TRBD1 - TRBJ2-7 TRBV11-2
TGTGCTAGTGGTTTGGTACTCCACTACGCCGCAGATACGCAGTATTTT CASGLVLHYAADTQYF - - TRBJ2-3 TRBV12-5
TGCAGCGTTGACCAGGGTCTAGAAGCTTTCTTT CSVDQGLEAFF - - TRBJ1-1 TRBV29-1
TGTGCCTCCACTGAGGGGGGACAGGGTTACAATGAGCAGTTCTTC CASTEGGQGYNEQFF TRBD1 - TRBJ2-1 TRBV9
TGCTCCATGGCCGGGGACAATCCCTACGAGCAGTACTTC CSMAGDNPYEQYF - - TRBJ2-7 TRBV30
TGTGCCAGCTCACCGGAGGATCTTCGGGAGACCCAGTACTTC CASSPEDLRETQYF - - TRBJ2-5 TRBV18
TGTGCCAGCAGCGTCGACTTAAAGATGAACACCGGGGAGCTGTTTTTT CASSVDLKMNTGELFF - - TRBJ2-2 TRBV9
TGTGCCAGCGGCGTCCGGGAACCCCAACATTCACCCCTCCACTTT CASGVREPQHSPLHF - - TRBJ1-6 TRBV6-6
TGTGCCAGCAGCTTAGTCCACTCCTACGAGCAGTACTTC CASSLVHSYEQYF - - TRBJ2-7 TRBV7-9
TGTGCCAGCAGCCAGAGTCTAGCGGACAGCTCCTACGAGCAGTACTTC CASSQSLADSSYEQYF - - TRBJ2-7 TRBV4-2
TGTGCCAGCAGCTTAGGGACAGGGGGGTCATTCACAGACACTGAAGCTTTCTTT CASSLGTGGSFTDTEAFF TRBD1 - TRBJ1-1 TRBV7-9
TGTGCCAGCAGCTTTGGAGCGCAGGGGGGCAATGAGCAGTTCTTC CASSFGAQGGNEQFF - - TRBJ2-1 TRBV7-8
TGCAGCGTTCAACTACCGGGTCATAGCAATCAGCCCCAGCATTTT CSVQLPGHSNQPQHF - - TRBJ1-5 TRBV29-1
TGTGCCAGCAGTTTTGTTTCCGTAGCTTTCTTT CASSFVSVAFF - - TRBJ1-1 TRBV28
TGTGCCAGCAGTTTTGGAGAGAATGAGCAGTTCTTC CASSFGENEQFF - - TRBJ2-1 TRBV27
TGTGCCAGCATGGGCACCTTCTACGAGCAGTACTTC CASMGTFYEQYF - - TRBJ2-7 TRBV27
TGTGCCAGCAGCCGTTGGGGTGGGGGACTAGTAAGCAATGAGCAGTTCTTC CASSRWGGGLVSNEQFF TRBD2 - TRBJ2-1 TRBV7-6
TGTGCCAGCAGCCCCGTCTCTAGCGGGGGGTTATACGAGCAGTACTTC CASSPVSSGGLYEQYF TRBD2 - TRBJ2-7 TRBV5-4
TGCAGCGTTCGGTCGGCAACTAATGAAAAACTGTTTTTT CSVRSATNEKLFF - - TRBJ1-4 TRBV29-1
TGCGCCAGCAGCCCAGCAGGGAATTACGAGCAGTACTTC CASSPAGNYEQYF - - TRBJ2-7 TRBV4-1
TGTGCCAGCAGCCAAGAATTGTTCGGACAGGGTGCCCACGAGCAGTACTTC CASSQELFGQGAHEQYF TRBD1 - TRBJ2-7 TRBV14
TGTGCCAACACGGGACAGGACATGCCCTACGAGCAGTACTTC CANTGQDMPYEQYF TRBD1 - TRBJ2-7 TRBV25-1
TGTGCCTGGACTCGAGCCGGGGAGCTGTTTTTT CAWTRAGELFF - - TRBJ2-2 TRBV30
TGTGCCAGCAGTCCCAAGGGACTCTCTGGAAACACCATATATTTT CASSPKGLSGNTIYF - - TRBJ1-3 TRBV6-6
TGTGCCAGCAGTTCCCCGAGGACAGGGGGGTACGAGCAGTACTTC CASSSPRTGGYEQYF TRBD1 - TRBJ2-7 TRBV6-5
TGTGCCAGTCCGACAGGGGCCTATGGCTACACCTTC CASPTGAYGYTF TRBD1 few TRBJ1-2 TRBV11-3
TGTGCCAGCAAGCGGCTCGGACAGGGCAATCAGCCCCAGCATTTT CASKRLGQGNQPQHF TRBD1 few TRBJ1-5 TRBV2
TGCGCCAGCAGCATGGACAGTTACGAGCAGTACTTC CASSMDSYEQYF - - TRBJ2-7 TRBV5-1
TGTGCCAGCAGCTTAGGGGGGGGGACAGGTAGTGAAAAACTGTTTTTT CASSLGGGTGSEKLFF TRBD1 - TRBJ1-4 TRBV11-2
TGTGCCAGCAGCCGGACAGAGAGCTACAATGAGCAGTTCTTC CASSRTESYNEQFF - - TRBJ2-1 TRBV2
TGTGCCTGGAGTGTTTCGGTTTACAATGAGCAGTTCTTC CAWSVSVYNEQFF - - TRBJ2-1 TRBV30
TGCGCCAGCAGCCAAGGTACACTCCGGGACAGGGCTAACGAGCAGTACTTC CASSQGTLRDRANEQYF TRBD1 - TRBJ2-7 TRBV4-1
TGTGCCAGCAGTTTAAGACAGGGGGATGGCTACACCTTC CASSLRQGDGYTF TRBD1 - TRBJ1-2 TRBV27
TGTGCCACTACCGGGACAGCTCAAAATTCACCCCTCCACTTT CATTGTAQNSPLHF TRBD1 many TRBJ1-6 TRBV28
TGTGCCTCTCTGGGACAGGGGCCCTATGGCTACACCTTC CASLGQGPYGYTF TRBD1 - TRBJ1-2 TRBV9